The TCR beta chain described here comes from a study of T cell responses to AZD1222 COVID-19 vaccine. Study-wide findings and caveats: The repertoires were collected only after the peak T cell response. Spike regions recognized by vaccine-associated CD4 TCRs spanned the protein, led by 160-218 and 743-854. Spike-specific TCR breadth and depth grew following two AZD1222 doses.

The germline gives CDR1 MNHEY, CDR2 SVGEGT. V shed 4 bases and J 8 bases; nucleotides not matched to a gene: 9. CDR3 length equals 16 residues. Note on this clone: No antigen is known for it.

Here immunoSEQ multiplex PCR was the method, and the copy in TCRdb shows in-frame clones only, minus some. The table lists roughly 120,000 clones, around nine tenths of them singletons. The sample was peripheral blood, taken 28 days after the second dose of the MenACWY control vaccine. The clonotype was recovered from an adult who received the MenACWY meningococcal vaccine as a control. The rearrangement links TRBV6-2 or TRBV6-3 to TRBJ2-1; 12 positions match TRBD2. The CDR3 here is CASSSEALAGGHEQFF. The CDR3 DNA reads as TGTGCCAGCAGTTCTGAAGCTCTAGCGGGGGGGCATGAGCAGTTCTTC.